The clone carrying this T cell receptor (beta chain) was seen a few times. Its antigen is currently unknown. This entry comes from a study of PD-1 blockade in classical Hodgkin lymphoma. In the study overall: Patients were infused with nivolumab 3 mg/kg every 2 weeks.

Germline V gives CDR1 LNHDA, CDR2 SQIVND (reference sequence). The CDR3 consists of 14 residues. J gave up 6 bases and V 4 bases, and 6 bases lay outside the gene matches. The protocol was immunoSEQ multiplex PCR, while the TCRdb copy is restricted to in-frame clones and leaves out a portion. Of around 99,000 clones in the sample, 80% to 90% are singletons; the top ten hold 16%. Relapse was seen in all patients after autologous stem cell transplantation, and brentuximab vedotin exposure was variable. Study-level results: While CD8+ TCR diversity did not rise significantly by C4D1, CD4+ TCR diversity did. Similar baseline diversity was found in complete responders and newly diagnosed patients.

The sequence was obtained from a human donor with classical Hodgkin lymphoma. The rearrangement links TRBV19 to TRBJ2-1; 7 bases fit TRBD2. The material was peripheral blood mononuclear cells (PBMCs), obtained before the second cycle of nivolumab. The chain's CDR3 is CASSTSGVSNEQFF. As DNA, the CDR3 is TGTGCCAGTAGTACCAGCGGGGTCTCCAATGAGCAGTTCTTC. Full variable domain (outside the CDR3, taken from reference TRBV19 and TRBJ2-1): DGGITQSPKYLFRKEGQNVTLSCEQNLNHDAMYWYRQDPGQGLRLIYYSQIVNDFQKGDIAEGYSVSREKKESFPLTVTSAQKNPTAFYLCASSTSGVSNEQFFGPGTRLTVL.